This TCR beta chain was sequenced for a study of early T cells in non-severe SARS-CoV-2 infection. In the study overall: It was bulk RNA from unsorted whole blood that was sequenced, and the chains were unpaired. Whole-study findings and limits: VDJdb-based annotation leaned toward anti-spike CD8 responses and missed private and CD4 specificities.

Germline V gene lookup returns CDR1 DFQATT and CDR2 SNEGSKA (reference sequence). There are 10 residues in the CDR3. Trimming removed 6 bases at V and 5 bases at J, with 7 bases between. Note on this clonotype: What it binds is not known.

Attachment of unique molecular identifiers was made to individual cDNA molecules. TCRdb independently ran MiXCR on the 5' RACE reads; one entry per CDR3 protein. The sample gives 55,000 to 65,000 distinct CDR3 sequences, roughly a tenth of which show up once; 6.5% is in the top ten. The TCR comes from an adult who was a healthcare worker with PCR-confirmed SARS-CoV-2 infection or an uninfected control (not recorded which). The chain couples TRBV20-1 to TRBJ2-5; D unclear. Sequenced material: whole blood. CDR3 in amino acids: CSAGDETQYF. The DNA of the CDR3 is TGCAGTGCAGGAGATGAGACCCAGTACTTC.